This record concerns one TCR beta chain sequence. The data originate from a study of blood T cell repertoires in COVID-19. This CDR3 is built from 13 residues. In germline, CDR1 is LNHDA, CDR2 SQIVND (reference sequence). Losses at the gene ends were 7 bases for V and 7 bases for J; bases not matched to a gene: 9. The data were produced by immunoSEQ multiplex PCR, yet TCRdb's version contains in-frame clones alone and is incomplete. The sample comprises tens of thousands of clones, about 90% of which are singletons, and more than 0.85% rests with the top ten. J is TRBJ1-2 and V is TRBV19; 7 nucleotides agree with TRBD1. The sequenced sample was peripheral blood. The sequence was collected from a human donor in a cohort sampled during active COVID-19. This CDR3 is CASTPGGGLGYTF. The CDR3 DNA sequence: TGTGCCAGTACCCCAGGGGGTGGTCTTGGCTACACCTTC. The variable domain in full, completed from reference TRBV19 and TRBJ1-2, reads DGGITQSPKYLFRKEGQNVTLSCEQNLNHDAMYWYRQDPGQGLRLIYYSQIVNDFQKGDIAEGYSVSREKKESFPLTVTSAQKNPTAFYLCASTPGGGLGYTFGSGTRLTVV.